The 11 T cell receptor beta chains given below trace back to one sample, sequenced in a study of cytomegalovirus exposure and HLA in healthy donors (dated by TCRdb to the late 2010s). Library prep was done by the immunoSEQ multiplex PCR assay. A mixture of 60 forward primers for TCR Vbeta segments and 13 reverse primers for TCR Jbeta segments was used in the multiplex PCR. Sourced from immuneACCESS, this table was stored by TCRdb with only in-frame sequences that have V and J called. A share of the clones is absent; for the studies checked, an unresolved V gene accounts for under half, and the remainder has no known explanation. For this sample the table gives about 170,000 clones, of which 70% to 90% were detected only once. The ten biggest clones cover 0.7% to 0.95% of the sample. Sequencing used PBMCs. The receptors were sampled from a woman aged 18-29 years in good health and CMV-seronegative.

The chain recombines TRBV28 with TRBJ1-2; 10 nucleotides agree with TRBD1. Germline-derived CDR1 and CDR2 are MDHEN and SYDVKM. This CDR3 has 15 residues. Trimming cost V 7 bases and J 3 bases; bases outside gene matches: 8. The CDR3 sequence is CASKTGGNKHYGYTF. CDR3 coding DNA: TGTGCCAGCAAGACAGGGGGCAACAAACACTATGGCTACACCTTC.

The rearrangement links TRBV4-2 to TRBJ2-1, with 8 bases that match TRBD2. The CDR3 covers 13 residues. Trimming took 4 bases from V and 7 from J; bases not matched to a gene: 3. Germline V gene sequence: CDR1 LGHNA, CDR2 YNFKEQ. DNA for the CDR3: TGTGCCAGCAGCCTCCCGGGGGGGAATGAGCAGTTCTTC. Its protein is CASSLPGGNEQFF.

The rearrangement uses TRBV14 and TRBJ2-2; 7 bases fit TRBD2. The trim removed 1 base at V and 7 bases at J, leaving 15 bases unmatched. The CDR3 is 18 amino acids. The germline V gene encodes CDR1 SGHDN and CDR2 FVKESK. The CDR3 here is CASSQVPPRGGLIGELFF. The CDR3, as DNA: TGTGCCAGCAGCCAAGTGCCCCCGAGGGGAGGGCTTATCGGGGAGCTGTTTTTT.

V and J are TRBV30 and TRBJ2-3; TRBD1 matches 7 bases. CDR3 length: 16 amino acids. The germline gives CDR1 GTSNPN, CDR2 SVGIG (reference sequence). After removal of 0 bases from V and 3 bases from J, the junction contained 9 bases not matched to a gene. CDR3: CAWSVGGQWKTDTQYF. The CDR3 bases are TGTGCCTGGAGTGTTGGGGGACAGTGGAAAACAGATACGCAGTATTTT.

The chain links TRBV27 to TRBJ2-5; D gene uncertain. CDR1 is MNHEY and CDR2 is SMNVEV in the germline V gene (reference sequence). With 2 bases removed from V and 4 bases from J, the gap between germline ends came to 8 bases. The CDR3 contains 13 residues. The CDR3 coding sequence is TGTGCCAGCAGTTTAGTCTCGGGAGAGACCCAGTACTTC. Translation: CASSLVSGETQYF.

The chain employs TRBV5-1 and TRBJ2-5, with a possible D match to TRBD2 (5 bases). Trimming left V 0 bases short and J 11 bases short, with 17 bases between. The CDR3 length is 14 residues. Germline V gene sequence: CDR1 SGHRS, CDR2 YFSETQ. CDR3 DNA: TGCGCCAGCAGCTTGGGAGGTCCCGAGAGGGAGCAGTACTTC. Amino acids: CASSLGGPEREQYF.

This chain uses TRBV6-5 with TRBJ2-5, with D possibly being TRBD2 (6 bases). This CDR3 has 13 residues. Trimming removed 5 bases at V and 4 bases at J, with 11 bases between. CDR1 MNHEY and CDR2 SVGAGI come from the germline V gene. CDR3 sequence reads: CASSNPGGETQYF. The DNA of the CDR3 is TGTGCCAGCAGTAACCCCGGGGGAGAGACCCAGTACTTC.

The J gene is TRBJ2-5, the V gene TRBV10-3, with D tentatively TRBD2 (6 bases). V was shortened by 5 bases and J by 4 bases, with 11 bases between the two germline ends. Germline loops: CDR1 ENHRY, CDR2 SYGVKD. This CDR3 comprises 13 residues. The CDR3 here is CAISSGAGETQYF. The CDR3 coding sequence is TGTGCCATCAGTTCGGGAGCGGGAGAGACCCAGTACTTC.

This rearrangement joins TRBV11-3 to TRBJ1-5; weak D call: TRBD1 (6 bases). Germline V gene data show CDR1 as SGHNT and CDR2 as YENEEA. The CDR3 is made up of 18 amino acids. Deletions cut 1 base from V and 0 bases from J, with 16 bases between. The CDR3 DNA reads as TGTGCCAGCAGCTTAGTGAAGCCAGGGGATAATAGCAATCAGCCCCAGCATTTT. This encodes CASSLVKPGDNSNQPQHF.

The chain links TRBV7-9 to TRBJ2-5, with 7 bases lining up with TRBD1. Matching the DNA end better, TRBJ2-7 makes the J call doubtful. The CDR3 runs to 14 residues. Germline V CDR1 and CDR2: SEHNR, FQNEAQ (reference sequence). The CDR3 DNA sequence: TGTGCCAGCAGCCAAACAGGGGATGGCGACGAGCAGTACTTC. The encoded protein is CASSQTGDGDEQYF.

This chain links TRBV25-1 with TRBJ2-3, with no clear D. The ends were cut back, 6 bases at V and 2 bases at J, with 12 bases in the middle. Germline V gene sequence: CDR1 MGHDK, CDR2 SYGVNS. The CDR3 totals 14 residues. As DNA, the CDR3 is TGTGCCAGCAGCAGGTACAGCCTCACAGATACGCAGTATTTT. Translating it yields CASSRYSLTDTQYF.